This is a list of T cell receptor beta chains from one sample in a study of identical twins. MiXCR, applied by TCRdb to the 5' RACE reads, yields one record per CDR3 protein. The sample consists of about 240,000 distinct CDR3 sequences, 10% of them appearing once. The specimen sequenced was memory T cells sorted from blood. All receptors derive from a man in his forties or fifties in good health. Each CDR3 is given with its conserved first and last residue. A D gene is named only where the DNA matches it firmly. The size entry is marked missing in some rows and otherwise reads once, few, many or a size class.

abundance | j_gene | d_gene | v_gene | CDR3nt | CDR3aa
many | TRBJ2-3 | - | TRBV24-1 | TGTGCCACCAGTGCCGCGGGACAGCTAGATTTT | CATSAAGQLDF
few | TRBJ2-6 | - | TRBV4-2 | TGTGCCAGCGCCCCCCGTGACTCTGGGGCCAACGTCCTGACTTTC | CASAPRDSGANVLTF
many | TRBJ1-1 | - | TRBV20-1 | TGCAGTGGTACCCCAGGGATGAACACTGAAGCTTTCTTT | CSGTPGMNTEAFF
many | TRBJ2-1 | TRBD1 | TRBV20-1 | TGCAGTGCTAGGAGACAGGGTTCCTACAATGAGCAGTTCTTC | CSARRQGSYNEQFF
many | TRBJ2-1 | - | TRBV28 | TGTGCCAGCAATTTGAGGGCCCCCTCCTACAATGAGCAGTTCTTC | CASNLRAPSYNEQFF
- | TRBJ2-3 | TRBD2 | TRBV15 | TGTGCCACCAGCAAGCGTAGCGGGGGAGGCGCAGATACGCAGTATTTT | CATSKRSGGGADTQYF
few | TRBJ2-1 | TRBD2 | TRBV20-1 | TGCAGTGCTTTCCCACTAGCGGGACTACCCTACAATGAGCAGTTCTTC | CSAFPLAGLPYNEQFF
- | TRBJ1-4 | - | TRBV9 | TGTGCCAGCAGCGGAGGGGGAAGAAGAGAAAAACTGTTTTTT | CASSGGGRREKLFF
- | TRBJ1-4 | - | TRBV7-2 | TGTGCCAGCAGCTTAGATTCCGGGCTGGGTAATGAAAAACTGTTTTTT | CASSLDSGLGNEKLFF
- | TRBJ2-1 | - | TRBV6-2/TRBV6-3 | TGTGCCAGCAGTAGGACTTTGGGTGAGCAGTTCTTC | CASSRTLGEQFF
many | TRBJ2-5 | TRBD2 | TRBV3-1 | TGTGCCAGCAGCCTTCTCGGACTAGCGGGACAAGAGACCCAGTACTTC | CASSLLGLAGQETQYF
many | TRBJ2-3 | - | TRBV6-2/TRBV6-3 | TGTGCCAGCATCAAGAGGGTCGAAGATACGCAGTATTTT | CASIKRVEDTQYF
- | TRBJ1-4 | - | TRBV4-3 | TGCGCCAGCAGCCATGAACTTAATGAAAAACTGTTTTTT | CASSHELNEKLFF
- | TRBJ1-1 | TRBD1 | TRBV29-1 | TGCAGCGCCCTTGACAGGGTAGGAACTGAAGCTTTCTTT | CSALDRVGTEAFF
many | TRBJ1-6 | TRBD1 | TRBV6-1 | TGTGCCAGCAGATCCGGGACAGGGAGCTCCTATAATTCACCCCTCCACTTT | CASRSGTGSSYNSPLHF
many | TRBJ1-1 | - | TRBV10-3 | TGTGCCATCAGTGAGTCCGTATTGAGGCGCACTGAAGCTTTCTTT | CAISESVLRRTEAFF
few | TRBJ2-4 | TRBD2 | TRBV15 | TGTGCCACCAGCAGGTACACAGCGGGAGGGCCTGTCCCCATTCAGTACTTC | CATSRYTAGGPVPIQYF
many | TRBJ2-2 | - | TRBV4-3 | TGCGCCAGCAGCCAGGGTCTTGGGGGAGTCGGGGAGCTGTTTTTT | CASSQGLGGVGELFF
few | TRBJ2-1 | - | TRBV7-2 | TGTGCCAGCAATCCAGGGTCCTACAATGAGCAGTTCTTC | CASNPGSYNEQFF